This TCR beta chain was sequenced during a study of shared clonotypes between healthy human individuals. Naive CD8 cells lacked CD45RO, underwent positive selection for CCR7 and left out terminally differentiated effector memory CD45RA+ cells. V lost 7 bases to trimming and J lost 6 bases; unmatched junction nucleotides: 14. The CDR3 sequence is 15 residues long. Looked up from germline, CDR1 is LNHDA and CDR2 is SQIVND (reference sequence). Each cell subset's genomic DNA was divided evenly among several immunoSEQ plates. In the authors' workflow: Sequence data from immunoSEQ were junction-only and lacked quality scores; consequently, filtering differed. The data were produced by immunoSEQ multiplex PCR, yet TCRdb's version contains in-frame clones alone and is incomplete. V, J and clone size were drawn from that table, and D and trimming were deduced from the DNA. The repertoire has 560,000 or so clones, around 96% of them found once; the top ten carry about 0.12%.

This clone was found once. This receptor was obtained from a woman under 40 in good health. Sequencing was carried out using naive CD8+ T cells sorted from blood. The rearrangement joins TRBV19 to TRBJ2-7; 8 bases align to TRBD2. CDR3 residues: CASKLAGNSGGEQYF. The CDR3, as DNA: TGTGCCAGTAAGTTAGCGGGAAACTCGGGCGGCGAGCAGTACTTC.